This TCR beta chain was profiled in a study of blood T cell repertoires in COVID-19 (dated by TCRdb to between 2020 and 2021). Study-level background: Samples from collaborators originated in the United States, Italy and Spain and spanned both the acute and convalescent phases of COVID-19. The material from the prospective study consisted of cDNA or gDNA derived from T cells, B-cell-depleted T cells, or PBMCs. Deeply sampled blood TCRbeta repertoires from subjects exposed to, actively infected with, or recovered from COVID-19 were included in the dataset. The repertoires were released in a freely available public database meant as a resource for research on the immune response to SARS-CoV-2. The samples were drawn from two sources: the first 160 participants of the ongoing ImmuneRACE study, and 1,254 subjects contributed by 6 global collaborators. Nearly every sample came with metadata listing a de-identified subject ID, COVID-19 status, age in years and sex. HLA class I and class II types, where available, came from metadata supplied by the sample provider rather than from assay-based typing.

The immunoSEQ Assay, a bias-controlled multiplex PCR, was used to amplify TCRbeta CDR3 regions from genomic DNA. The original pipeline was this. Within the assay, amplification of reference gene primers was used to estimate how many nucleated cells each sample contained. To quantify the absolute abundance of each unique TCRbeta CDR3 rearrangement, sequence reads were collapsed and filtered. Productive Simpson clonality was computed per sample as the square root of Simpson's diversity index over productive rearrangements. The table was pulled from immuneACCESS by TCRdb, which kept in-frame rearrangements only. Such tables lose some clones; where checked, under half of the loss comes from unresolved V genes, and the rest has no known cause. For V, J and clone size, that table is used; D and trimming come from the DNA. This sample holds 95,000 to 150,000 clones; over 75% were observed only once. The ten largest clones capture 25% to 30% of the sample.

Collaborating institutions collected whole blood in K2EDTA tubes following their own protocols. For TCRbeta analysis, collaborators shipped samples as frozen whole blood, isolated PBMCs, or DNA extracted from either of those sample types. Findings and caveats that apply to the study as a whole: Clinical and demographic metadata were provided uncurated, with the amount varying by source and participant.

Details on this clone: Its binding antigen is unknown. It has no much larger one-base neighbor in the sample; base qualities were not kept.

The receptor comes from a woman over 75 with acute or convalescent COVID-19. Sequenced: peripheral blood.

CDR3 reads: CASSWALGYEQFF. The bases read TGTGCCAGCAGCTGGGCCCTCGGCTATGAGCAGTTCTTC. This sequence uses TRBV7-9 and TRBJ2-1, with the D gene not confidently named. Based on the germline V gene (reference sequence), the CDR1 and CDR2 sequences are SEHNR and FQNEAQ. V gives up 4 bases and J gives up 8 bases, and the segment between their germline ends measures 12 bases. The CDR3, from cysteine to phenylalanine, totals 13 residues. Only the CDR3 DNA is retained, 39 bases long and in frame from the first base.